The sequence of this T cell receptor (beta chain) was determined in a study of shared clonotypes between healthy human individuals. Findings and limits, study-wide: Tissue TCR repertoires likely differ from these blood-only repertoires. Larger estimated richness was generally recorded for naive subsets relative to memory subsets.

Comments on this clone: Antigen: not known.

There are 12 residues in the CDR3. J was trimmed by 8 bases and V by 5 bases; bases with no gene match: 5. Germline CDR1 is SQVTM and CDR2 is ANQGSEA. Naive CD8 cells comprised CD45RO-negative, CCR7-positively selected cells, excluding terminally differentiated effector memory CD45RA+ cells. Only Caucasian adults living in Nashville, Tennessee made up the donor group. This table comes from immunoSEQ multiplex PCR, and its TCRdb copy is limited to in-frame clones, with some not included. The sample consists of 2 million to 2.5 million clones, roughly 91% of them appearing once. The chain carries TRBV29-1 and TRBJ1-2, with TRBD1 matching 10 bases. Input material: naive CD8+ T cells from PBMCs. The TCR comes from a man aged 18 to 35 in good health. Some clones in this sample may be carry-over from other donors' samples. The CDR3 region has the DNA TGCAGCGTTTTAGGACAGGGGGTGGGCTACACCTTC. It specifies CSVLGQGVGYTF.